These 26 T cell receptor beta chains came from one sample sequenced in a study of T cells in Graves' hyperthyroidism and ophthalmopathy. TCR beta CDR3 sequences were amplified from RNA transcripts. TCR CDR3 underwent first-round RT-PCR with the HTBI primer set. Via MiXCR, TCRdb re-called the multiplex PCR reads, giving one row per CDR3 protein. The profile shows 250,000 to 350,000 distinct CDR3 sequences, approximately 15% of them singletons. Sample: blood. The origin of the receptors is a woman aged 60 to 75 with Graves' ophthalmopathy.

This clonotype occurred many times. V is TRBV28 and J is TRBJ2-7, with D maybe TRBD2 (6 bases). V lost 8 bases and J 5 bases, leaving 19 bases between the germline ends. The CDR3 sequence is 14 residues long. CDR1 and CDR2 from the germline V gene are MDHEN and SYDVKM. CDR3 sequence reads: CASRRGRAGNEQYF. The CDR3 DNA reads TGTGCCAGCCGCCGGGGACGGGCGGGAAACGAGCAGTACTTC.

The V and J genes are TRBV24-1 and TRBJ2-1; weak D call: TRBD1 (6 bases). Between the trimmed V and J ends, which lost 4 bases and 9 bases, there was a span of 15 bases. There are 14 residues in the CDR3. Looked up from germline, CDR1 is KGHDR and CDR2 is SFDVKD. The CDR3 region is CATSDANRAGEQFF. CDR3 coding DNA: TGTGCCACCAGTGACGCCAACAGGGCTGGTGAGCAGTTCTTC.

Comments on this clonotype: A much larger clone differs by one base, so this may be a read error. This rearrangement joins TRBV29-1 to TRBJ1-4; D gene ambiguous. CDR1 and CDR2 (germline): SQVTM, ANQGSEA. CDR3 length: 13 residues. CDR3: CSVKSATNKKLFF. Written as DNA, the CDR3 is TGCAGCGTTAAGAGTGCAACTAATAAAAAACTGTTTTTT.

There are a few counts of this clonotype. This chain connects TRBV4-3 to TRBJ2-7; 9 bases are shared with TRBD1. V dropped 4 bases and J dropped 2; count of bases not matched to a gene: 9. Germline V gene sequence: CDR1 LGHNA, CDR2 YSLEER. The CDR3 is made up of 16 amino acids. The CDR3 is CASSPTPGQGPYEQYF. CDR3 bases: TGCGCCAGCAGCCCAACACCGGGACAGGGACCCTACGAGCAGTACTTC.

This clonotype was found many times. The J gene is TRBJ2-3, the V gene TRBV7-2; TRBD2 aligns across 7 bases. From germline, CDR1 is SGHTA and CDR2 FQGNSA. CDR3 length: 17 amino acids. V lost 1 base and J lost 6; bases outside the gene matches: 13. The CDR3 spells CASSLVIWGEGQDTQYF. The CDR3 nucleotides read TGTGCCAGCAGCTTAGTCATTTGGGGGGAGGGCCAGGATACGCAGTATTTT.

The rearrangement joins TRBV15 to TRBJ2-1; possible D gene TRBD2, 6 bases. Between the trimmed V and J ends, which lost 0 bases and 4 bases, there was a span of 10 bases. CDR1 is LNHNV, CDR2 YYDKDF, per germline (reference sequence). CDR3 length equals 15 residues. The CDR3 loop is CATSRDIAGYNEQFF. The CDR3 DNA follows: TGTGCCACCAGCAGAGATATTGCGGGATACAATGAGCAGTTCTTC.

This clonotype has ten or more counts. The chain uses TRBV27 and TRBJ1-2; possibly TRBD1 for D (6 bases). There are 15 residues in the CDR3. Germline V gene sequence: CDR1 MNHEY, CDR2 SMNVEV (reference sequence). V lost 2 bases and J lost 5, with 15 bases in between. This chain's CDR3 is CASSLRQGIGYGYTF. CDR3 sequence (DNA): TGTGCCAGCAGTTTACGTCAGGGGATTGGGTATGGCTACACCTTC.

The chain carries TRBV9 and TRBJ2-2, with TRBD1 as a possible D gene (6 bases). The V end was cut by 3 bases, the J end by 4 bases, with 16 bases between. CDR3 length: 16 amino acids. The V gene's germline CDR1 is SGDLS and CDR2 YYNGEE. CDR3: CASSGHGTRSTGELFF. The CDR3 DNA follows: TGTGCCAGCAGCGGACACGGGACACGGAGCACCGGGGAGCTGTTTTTT. The whole variable domain, remainder taken from reference TRBV9 and TRBJ2-2, is DSGVTQTPKHLITATGQRVTLRCSPRSGDLSVYWYQQSLDQGLQFLIQYYNGEERAKGNILERFSAQQFPDLHSELNLSSLELGDSALYFCASSGHGTRSTGELFFGEGSRLTVL.

This clonotype was observed a handful of times. The rearrangement links TRBV20-1 to TRBJ1-4; unclear D gene. The CDR3 has 13 amino acids. V was cut by 3 bases and J by 8 bases, with 13 bases left in between. Germline V gene data show CDR1 as DFQATT and CDR2 as SNEGSKA (reference sequence). This CDR3 is CSASGRGEEKLFF. The CDR3 region has the DNA TGCAGTGCTAGTGGCCGGGGAGAGGAAAAACTGTTTTTT.

This clonotype was seen many times. The CDR3 DNA follows: TGTGCCAGCAGCCCGACTAGCGGGAGGGTAAATGAGCAGTTCTTC. Translation gives CASSPTSGRVNEQFF. The V call is TRBV7-8, the J call TRBJ2-1; TRBD2 matches at 14 bases. Germline CDR1 is SGHVS and CDR2 is FQNEAQ. There are 15 residues in the CDR3. Unmatched junction bases numbered 4, after V lost 5 bases and J lost 7 bases.

Of note for this clonotype: It is likely a read error, because the conserved phenylalanine at the end of the CDR3 is missing. The CDR3 sequence: CATSNHLWPPSYEQYL. CDR3 nucleotides: TGTGCCACCAGCAACCACCTTTGGCCCCCCTCCTACGAGCAGTACCTC. The chain recombines TRBV15 with TRBJ2-7, with D unresolved. The CDR3 runs 16 residues. V lost 4 bases, J lost 0 bases, and 16 bases lay in between. Germline V gene sequence: CDR1 LNHNV, CDR2 YYDKDF (reference sequence).

This clonotype was detected a few times. V and J are TRBV6-1 and TRBJ1-5; 8 bases match TRBD1. J gave up 5 bases and V 6 bases, and 9 bases lay outside the gene matches. This CDR3 has 15 residues. Germline V lookup: CDR1 MNHNS, CDR2 SASEGT. CDR3 DNA: TGTGCCAGCAGGGGGGACAGGTTACCCCATCAGCCCCAGCATTTT. Translation gives CASRGDRLPHQPQHF.

The CDR3 reads CASSYNRDITRYEQYF. CDR3 coding DNA: TGTGCCAGCAGTTACAATCGGGACATCACTCGCTACGAGCAGTACTTC. The rearrangement links TRBV6-5 to TRBJ2-7, with D tentatively TRBD1 (6 bases). The CDR3 has 16 amino acids. Deletions cut 2 bases from V and 3 bases from J, with 17 bases between. Germline V lookup: CDR1 MNHEY, CDR2 SVGAGI.

This clonotype came up many times. The chain combines TRBV5-6 with TRBJ2-1, with unresolved D. Looked up from germline, CDR1 is SGHDT and CDR2 is YYEEEE. The CDR3 loop spans 11 amino acids. Trimming stripped 0 bases from V and 8 bases from J, with 3 bases between. The CDR3 sequence is CASSLEYEQFF. The CDR3, as DNA: TGTGCCAGCAGCTTGGAGTATGAGCAGTTCTTC.

This clonotype was found many times. The rearrangement links TRBV7-2 to TRBJ2-7; D is tentatively TRBD1 or TRBD2 (5 bases each). This CDR3 has 14 residues. Germline V gene sequence: CDR1 SGHTA, CDR2 FQGNSA. Trimming removed 1 base from V and 3 bases from J, with 10 bases in between. CDR3 region: CASSLGGSDYEQYF. The DNA for the CDR3 is TGTGCCAGCAGCTTAGGGGGGTCTGACTACGAGCAGTACTTC.

This clonotype was observed at least ten times. V is TRBV7-3 and J is TRBJ2-7; no definite D call. V was clipped by 3 bases and J by 6 bases, with 9 bases between them. This CDR3 has 12 residues. Germline-derived CDR1 and CDR2 are SGHTA and FQGTGA. The DNA of the CDR3 is TGTGCCAGCAGCTTCACGGATCGCGAGCAGTACTTC. Amino acid sequence: CASSFTDREQYF.

The chain has TRBV5-1 and TRBJ2-1; 9 nucleotides line up with TRBD2. Trimming removed 4 bases from V and 7 bases from J; junction bases left unmatched: 12. The CDR3 has 16 amino acids. Germline V lookup: CDR1 SGHRS, CDR2 YFSETQ. The DNA for the CDR3 is TGCGCCAGCAGCACCAGGGGAGCGGGAGGAGCGAATGAGCAGTTCTTC. Translation gives CASSTRGAGGANEQFF.

CDR3 sequence: CASSYQGSSYEQYF. CDR3 nucleotide sequence: TGTGCCAGCAGTTACCAGGGGTCCTCCTACGAGCAGTACTTC. V is TRBV6-2 or TRBV6-3 and J is TRBJ2-7; a weak D match, TRBD1 (6 bases). The ends were cut back, 2 bases at V and 0 bases at J, with 8 bases in the middle. The CDR3 loop spans 14 amino acids. Germline assignment: CDR1 MNHEY and CDR2 SVGEGT.

This clonotype was observed at least ten times. V and J are TRBV7-2 and TRBJ2-7, with 7 positions matching TRBD1. The CDR3 length is 15 residues. Germline V CDR1 and CDR2: SGHTA, FQGNSA. The V and J ends lost 6 bases and 2 bases, in that order; junction bases with no gene match: 10. CDR3 nucleotide sequence: TGTGCCAGCAGTCCAAGTTATGGACAGGCCTACGAGCAGTACTTC. As protein: CASSPSYGQAYEQYF.

The sample holds many counts of this clonotype. The chain has TRBV13 and TRBJ2-7; 9 positions match TRBD1. Germline V gene data show CDR1 as PRHDT and CDR2 as FYEKMQ (reference sequence). The CDR3 sequence is 16 residues long. V trimming: 4 bases; J trimming: 5 bases; junction bases outside the gene matches: 12. CDR3: CASSWQTGTGLHEQYF. The CDR3 nucleotides read TGTGCCAGCAGCTGGCAAACCGGGACAGGGCTCCACGAGCAGTACTTC.

Many counts were recorded for this clonotype. The chain has TRBV3-1 and TRBJ2-1; no clear D gene. The CDR3 loop spans 14 amino acids. The V and J ends lost 0 bases and 2 bases respectively, with 5 bases between them. The germline V gene encodes CDR1 LGHDT and CDR2 YNNKEL (reference sequence). The CDR3 region is CASSQDPPYNEQFF. The CDR3 DNA sequence: TGTGCCAGCAGCCAAGATCCACCCTACAATGAGCAGTTCTTC.

This clonotype was detected only a few times. This sequence joins TRBV20-1 and TRBJ1-5; no definite D call. From germline, CDR1 is DFQATT and CDR2 SNEGSKA (reference sequence). The CDR3 spans 14 residues. V dropped 1 base and J dropped 0 bases, with 7 bases sitting between them. CDR3 bases: TGCAGTGCTAGAGGCGGGAATAGCAATCAGCCCCAGCATTTT. The encoded protein is CSARGGNSNQPQHF.

The rearrangement links TRBV29-1 to TRBJ2-5; D may be TRBD1 or TRBD2 (5 bases each). Germline lookup yields CDR1 SQVTM and CDR2 ANQGSEA. V lost 4 bases and J lost 4, with 13 bases in between. The CDR3 has 13 amino acids. The CDR3 is CSVGGPRGETQYF. In DNA form, the CDR3 reads TGCAGCGTTGGAGGGCCTAGGGGAGAGACCCAGTACTTC.

Many counts were recorded for this clonotype. The CDR3 bases are TGCGCCAGCAGCCCTAATGAGGGACGGCCGCAAGAGACCCAGTACTTC. Residues: CASSPNEGRPQETQYF. The chain is built from TRBV5-1 and TRBJ2-5; D possibly matches TRBD1 or TRBD2 (5 bases each). Germline lookup yields CDR1 SGHRS and CDR2 YFSETQ. V gave up 4 bases and J gave up 2 bases, with 18 bases separating them. The CDR3 sequence is 16 residues long.

This clonotype was seen a handful of times. The chain has TRBV12-3 or TRBV12-4 and TRBJ2-3; 14 positions match TRBD2. The CDR3 runs to 16 residues. The V gene end was trimmed by 6 bases and the J gene end by 4 bases; junction bases not matched to a gene: 6. CDR3: CASRFGLAGGADTQYF. The CDR3 nucleotides read TGTGCCAGCAGATTTGGACTAGCGGGAGGAGCAGATACGCAGTATTTT.

This clonotype showed up many times. The CDR3 is CASSDGGSDYGYTF. CDR3 coding DNA: TGTGCCAGCAGTGATGGGGGGTCCGACTATGGCTACACCTTC. The chain couples TRBV6-1 to TRBJ1-2, with a weak D call TRBD1 (5 bases). CDR1 and CDR2 from the germline V gene are MNHNS and SASEGT. Trimming pared 3 bases from V and 3 bases from J, leaving 11 bases between. This CDR3 is 14 amino acids long.